This T cell receptor beta chain derives from a study of T cell repertoires in cytomegalovirus infection. This CDR3 is built from 15 residues. Trimming left V 6 bases short and J 0 bases short, with 12 bases between. This clonotype was detected ten times or more. The antigen remains unidentified. TCRdb reprocessed the reads via MiXCR and lists one record per CDR3 protein. The sample has 500,000 to 600,000 distinct CDR3 sequences, 15% to 20% seen once; the top ten hold 20% to 30%. Whole-study findings and limits: Carriers of CMV and the relevant HLA type were discriminated by public TCR beta frequency.

This chain links TRBV12-3 or TRBV12-4 with TRBJ1-5, with no clear D. The sequenced sample was CD8+ T cells from PBMCs. This clonotype was sampled from a human donor in good health (CMV status not recorded). Some clones in this sample may be carry-over from other donors' samples. CDR3 in DNA: TGTGCCAGCAGCCCCGTACTCTATAGCAATCAGCCCCAGCATTTT. Amino acid sequence: CASSPVLYSNQPQHF.